These 26 T cell receptor beta chains share one sample of origin, sequenced in a study of shared clonotypes between healthy human individuals. The data were produced by immunoSEQ multiplex PCR, yet TCRdb's version contains in-frame clones alone and is incomplete. The sample has some 700,000 clones, about nine tenths seen once. Specimen: memory CD8+ T cells from PBMCs. The sample's subset: CD45RO+ cells pooled with CCR7-negative TemRA cells. These receptor sequences come from a man in his late teens or twenties in good health. Some clones in this sample may be carry-over from other donors' samples.

This chain uses TRBV28 with TRBJ1-2; TRBD1 matches at 7 bases. This CDR3 has 17 amino acids. CDR1 is MDHEN, CDR2 SYDVKM, per germline. The V segment lost 8 bases and the J segment 3 bases; nucleotides outside the gene matches: 18. In DNA form, the CDR3 reads TGTGCCAGCGAAGGGGAGGGGGCGAATTTAAGGGACTATGGCTACACCTTC. The encoded protein is CASEGEGANLRDYGYTF.

The chain joins TRBV19 to TRBJ2-1; 7 nucleotides line up with TRBD2. The trim removed 3 bases at V and 2 bases at J, leaving 10 bases unmatched. Per the germline V gene, CDR1 is LNHDA and CDR2 is SQIVND (reference sequence). This CDR3 region has 17 residues. This chain's CDR3 is CASSILLQAGPYNEQFF. In nucleotides, the CDR3 is TGTGCCAGTAGTATTCTCCTTCAAGCGGGACCCTACAATGAGCAGTTCTTC.

V and J are TRBV10-3 and TRBJ1-1, with D unclear. V lost 5 bases, J lost 3 bases, and 19 bases lay in between. This CDR3 region has 16 residues. Looked up from germline, CDR1 is ENHRY and CDR2 is SYGVKD. The DNA of the CDR3 is TGTGCCATCAGTCAGAGCGTCGGGGATATGGACACTGAAGCTTTCTTT. It yields the protein CAISQSVGDMDTEAFF.

The J gene is TRBJ2-3, the V gene TRBV7-2, with D perhaps TRBD1 or TRBD2 (5 bases each). V was trimmed by 1 base and J by 3 bases, leaving 14 bases between them. The CDR3 extends over 16 amino acids. Germline V gene sequence: CDR1 SGHTA, CDR2 FQGNSA. In nucleotides, the CDR3 is TGTGCCAGCAGCTTAGGCTCTGGGGGATGGACAGATACGCAGTATTTT. Translated, it gives CASSLGSGGWTDTQYF. Variable domain in full (rest from reference TRBV7-2 and TRBJ2-3): GAGVSQSPSNKVTEKGKDVELRCDPISGHTALYWYRQSLGQGLEFLIYFQGNSAPDKSGLPSDRFSAERTGGSVSTLTIQRTQQEDSAVYLCASSLGSGGWTDTQYFGPGTRLTVL.

The V gene is TRBV4-1, the J gene TRBJ1-5; no definite D call. The V end was cut by 7 bases, the J end by 0 bases, with 10 bases between. Per germline, CDR1 MGHRA and CDR2 YSYEKL. The CDR3 contains 14 residues. For the CDR3, the DNA is TGCGCCAGCAACGCCGGGTTTAGCAATCAGCCCCAGCATTTT. Amino acid sequence: CASNAGFSNQPQHF.

The chain employs TRBV9 and TRBJ2-1; 10 nucleotides match TRBD2. The V gene's germline CDR1 is SGDLS and CDR2 YYNGEE. The CDR3 covers 16 residues. Germline trimming cut 3 bases from V and 9 bases from J; bases unmatched to any gene: 12. CDR3 sequence reads: CASSDGGLAPPREQFF. The CDR3 nucleotides read TGTGCCAGCAGCGACGGGGGACTAGCGCCTCCCCGTGAGCAGTTCTTC.

V gene TRBV21-1 combines with J gene TRBJ1-5. TRBV21-1 is assigned pseudogene status. This CDR3 is built from 16 residues. The CDR3 DNA reads as TGTGCCAGCAGCCAACGTACGGGTCTTAGCAATCAGCCCCAGCATTTT. It translates to CASSQRTGLSNQPQHF.

This rearrangement joins TRBV7-9 to TRBJ2-7; 12 nucleotides align to TRBD2. This CDR3 comprises 14 residues. V lost 5 bases to trimming and J lost 7 bases; unmatched junction nucleotides: 6. Germline V gene sequence: CDR1 SEHNR, CDR2 FQNEAQ (reference sequence). In DNA form, the CDR3 reads TGTGCCAGCAGCCCGCTAGCGGGAGGGTTGGAGCAGTACTTC. This translates into CASSPLAGGLEQYF.

CDR3 protein: CASSQGVQIYEQYF. The CDR3, as DNA: TGTGCCAGCAGCCAAGGCGTGCAGATCTACGAGCAGTACTTC. The genes are TRBV4-2 and TRBJ2-7; D uncertain. This CDR3 comprises 14 residues. Germline V gene lookup returns CDR1 LGHNA and CDR2 YNFKEQ. V shed 1 base and J shed 3 bases, with 10 bases lying between them.

This chain joins TRBV6-5 and TRBJ2-1, with TRBD1 identical over 10 bases. The germline CDR1 and CDR2 sequences are MNHEY and SVGAGI. V trimming: 6 bases; J trimming: 4 bases; junction bases outside the gene matches: 6. The CDR3 covers 15 residues. This chain's CDR3 is CASRNRDRGYNEQFF. The CDR3 DNA follows: TGTGCCAGCAGGAACCGGGACAGGGGTTACAATGAGCAGTTCTTC.

The chain joins TRBV5-4 to TRBJ1-1; 11 bases align to TRBD1. This CDR3 comprises 13 residues. V dropped 6 bases and J dropped 7; count of bases not matched to a gene: 5. The V gene's germline CDR1 is SGHNT and CDR2 YYREEE (reference sequence). DNA of the CDR3: TGTGCCAGCACCGGACAGGGGGCAGATGAAGCTTTCTTT. It specifies CASTGQGADEAFF.

V is TRBV7-8 and J is TRBJ2-2; TRBD2 matches 9 bases. J was trimmed by 1 base and V by 4 bases; bases with no gene match: 4. Germline assignment: CDR1 SGHVS and CDR2 FQNEAQ. The CDR3 loop spans 16 amino acids. CDR3 in amino acids: CASSWVTSGNTGELFF. The CDR3 DNA reads as TGTGCCAGCAGCTGGGTGACTAGCGGGAACACCGGGGAGCTGTTTTTT.

This rearrangement joins TRBV29-1 to TRBJ2-2, with TRBD2 identical over 9 bases. Germline V lookup: CDR1 SQVTM, CDR2 ANQGSEA. Trimming took 7 bases from V and 6 from J; bases not matched to a gene: 9. The CDR3 runs 14 residues. The CDR3 DNA reads TGCAGCGCCTCAATAGCGGGAGCTTCCGGGGAGCTGTTTTTT. Amino acids: CSASIAGASGELFF.

The V gene is TRBV7-9, the J gene TRBJ1-2, with unresolved D. CDR1 is SEHNR, CDR2 FQNEAQ, per germline (reference sequence). This CDR3 has 15 residues. The V end lost 2 bases, the J end lost 2 bases, and 12 bases lay between the germline ends. Here the CDR3 DNA reads TGTGCCAGCAGCTTAAATTATGATCGGAACTATGGCTACACCTTC. The encoded protein is CASSLNYDRNYGYTF. Complete variable domain (other parts from reference TRBV7-9 and TRBJ1-2): DTGVSQNPRHKITKRGQNVTFRCDPISEHNRLYWYRQTLGQGPEFLTYFQNEAQLEKSRLLSDRFSAERPKGSFSTLEIQRTEQGDSAMYLCASSLNYDRNYGYTFGSGTRLTVV.

In its sample, this clone was seen once. The chain uses TRBV18 and TRBJ2-7; a possible D gene is TRBD2 (6 bases). The germline V and J ends were trimmed by 2 bases and 2 bases, with 10 bases remaining between them. CDR3 length: 14 residues. CDR1 is KGHSH, CDR2 LQKENI, per germline. CDR3 protein: CASSPTSSPYEQYF. The DNA for the CDR3 is TGTGCCAGCTCACCAACTAGCAGCCCCTACGAGCAGTACTTC. The whole variable domain, filled in from reference TRBV18 and TRBJ2-7, reads NAGVMQNPRHLVRRRGQEARLRCSPMKGHSHVYWYRQLPEEGLKFMVYLQKENIIDESGMPKERFSAEFPKEGPSILRIQQVVRGDSAAYFCASSPTSSPYEQYFGPGTRLTVT.

The rearrangement uses TRBV29-1 and TRBJ2-7, with D maybe TRBD2 (7 bases). Trimming cost V 6 bases and J 1 base, with 13 bases left between them. CDR3 length equals 13 residues. In germline, CDR1 is SQVTM, CDR2 ANQGSEA. In DNA form, the CDR3 reads TGCAGCGTGTTGGGGGGGCCTTCCTACGAGCAGTACTTC. Amino acid sequence: CSVLGGPSYEQYF.

The rearrangement uses TRBV9 and TRBJ2-1, with TRBD2 as a possible D gene (6 bases). Per germline, CDR1 SGDLS and CDR2 YYNGEE. The CDR3 runs 12 residues. V was pared by 7 bases and J by 6 bases, with 11 bases between. The CDR3 is CASGSSGNEQFF. In nucleotides, the CDR3 is TGTGCCAGCGGAAGTAGCGGCAATGAGCAGTTCTTC. Drawing the rest from reference TRBV9 and TRBJ2-1, the complete variable domain is DSGVTQTPKHLITATGQRVTLRCSPRSGDLSVYWYQQSLDQGLQFLIQYYNGEERAKGNILERFSAQQFPDLHSELNLSSLELGDSALYFCASGSSGNEQFFGPGTRLTVL.

This clone was detected only a few times. The CDR3 loop is CASSQDLGGLAGVRPYEQYF. CDR3 sequence (DNA): TGCGCCAGCAGCCAAGATCTCGGGGGGCTAGCGGGAGTCAGGCCCTACGAGCAGTACTTC. This rearrangement joins TRBV4-3 to TRBJ2-7; 10 nucleotides match TRBD2. J gave up 2 bases and V 0 bases, and 16 bases lay outside the gene matches. Germline V gives CDR1 LGHNA, CDR2 YSLEER. The CDR3 runs 20 residues.

The chain recombines TRBV9 with TRBJ2-7; D gene ambiguous. The CDR3 is made up of 15 amino acids. In germline, CDR1 is SGDLS, CDR2 YYNGEE. V was pared by 0 bases and J by 2 bases, with 12 bases between. The CDR3 loop is CASSVVAGGAYEQYF. DNA for the CDR3: TGTGCCAGCAGCGTAGTGGCAGGCGGCGCCTACGAGCAGTACTTC.

A single count supports this clone. V gene TRBV6-5 combines with J gene TRBJ1-4, with D maybe TRBD1 (5 bases). The CDR3 consists of 15 residues. The V gene's germline CDR1 is MNHEY and CDR2 SVGAGI. The V gene lost 10 bases and the J gene lost 0 bases, with 15 bases spanning the gap. The CDR3: CATQGRRTTNEKLFF. The DNA of the CDR3 is TGTGCCACCCAGGGCAGGAGAACAACTAATGAAAAACTGTTTTTT.

The chain recombines TRBV29-1 with TRBJ2-2; tentatively, D is TRBD1 (5 bases). This CDR3 is 15 amino acids long. CDR1 and CDR2 from the germline V gene are SQVTM and ANQGSEA. V gave up 4 bases and J gave up 7 bases, with 19 bases separating them. The CDR3 DNA reads TGCAGCGTTGTACCTCTCTGGGGCATGGGCGGGGAGCTGTTTTTT. Residues: CSVVPLWGMGGELFF.

The gene calls are TRBV11-2 and TRBJ2-2, with D possibly being TRBD2 (6 bases). Trimming removed 1 base from V and 3 bases from J, with 21 bases in between. Per the germline V gene, CDR1 is SGHAT and CDR2 is FQNNGV. This CDR3 contains 19 residues. The CDR3 DNA reads TGTGCCAGCAGCTTAGGGCTAGCAGGAGGGTATCGAGACACCGGGGAGCTGTTTTTT. Its protein is CASSLGLAGGYRDTGELFF. Drawing the rest from reference TRBV11-2 and TRBJ2-2, the complete variable domain is EAGVAQSPRYKIIEKRQSVAFWCNPISGHATLYWYQQILGQGPKLLIQFQNNGVVDDSQLPKDRFSAERLKGVDSTLKIQPAKLEDSAVYLCASSLGLAGGYRDTGELFFGEGSRLTVL.

The chain links TRBV27 to TRBJ1-1; a possible D gene is TRBD1 (6 bases). Germline V gene sequence: CDR1 MNHEY, CDR2 SMNVEV (reference sequence). CDR3 size: 18 residues. Trimming took off 9 bases at V and 3 bases at J, with 29 bases between the two ends. The CDR3 spells CASTRRLRGSIWDTEAFF. The CDR3 nucleotides read TGTGCCAGTACCCGGAGGCTCAGGGGAAGTATTTGGGACACTGAAGCTTTCTTT.

The chain is built from TRBV6-5 and TRBJ1-2, with TRBD1 matching 8 bases. Germline assignment: CDR1 MNHEY and CDR2 SVGAGI. Unmatched junction bases numbered 6, after V lost 0 bases and J lost 6 bases. The CDR3 length is 15 residues. The CDR3 sequence: CASSYSPGGRDGYTF. The CDR3 nucleotides are TGTGCCAGCAGTTACTCCCCAGGGGGCCGTGATGGCTACACCTTC.

V gene TRBV9 combines with J gene TRBJ2-5, with D possibly matching TRBD2 (6 bases). CDR1 and CDR2 (germline): SGDLS, YYNGEE. CDR3 length: 15 residues. The V end lost 3 bases, the J end lost 9 bases, and 21 bases lay between the germline ends. The CDR3 region is CASSGGREVSEPQYF. In nucleotides, the CDR3 is TGTGCCAGCAGCGGGGGAAGGGAGGTGTCAGAACCCCAGTACTTC.

This rearrangement joins TRBV5-1 to TRBJ2-1; perhaps TRBD1 as D (10 bases). Trimming cost V 4 bases and J 5 bases, with 37 bases left between them. CDR3 length equals 22 residues. Germline-derived CDR1 and CDR2 are SGHRS and YFSETQ. As DNA, the CDR3 is TGCGCCAGCAGCCCATCCTTGTCCGGACAGGGGGTAGTGGGACTAGCTAACAATGAGCAGTTCTTC. Translating it yields CASSPSLSGQGVVGLANNEQFF. The complete variable domain, with remaining parts taken from reference TRBV5-1 and TRBJ2-1, reads KAGVTQTPRYLIKTRGQQVTLSCSPISGHRSVSWYQQTPGQGLQFLFEYFSETQRNKGNFPGRFSGRQFSNSRSEMNVSTLELGDSALYLCASSPSLSGQGVVGLANNEQFFGPGTRLTVL.